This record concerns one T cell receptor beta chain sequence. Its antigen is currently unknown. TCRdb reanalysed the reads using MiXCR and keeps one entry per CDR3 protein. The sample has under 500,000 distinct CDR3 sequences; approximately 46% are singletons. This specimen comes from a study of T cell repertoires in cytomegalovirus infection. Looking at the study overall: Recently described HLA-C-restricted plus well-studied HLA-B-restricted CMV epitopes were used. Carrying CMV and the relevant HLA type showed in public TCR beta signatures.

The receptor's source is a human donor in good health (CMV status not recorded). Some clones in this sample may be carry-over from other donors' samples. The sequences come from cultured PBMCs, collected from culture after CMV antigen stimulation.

The CDR3 coding sequence is TGTGCCAGCAGTTTAACAGGTCTGAGGGAGCAGTACTTC. Encoded protein: CASSLTGLREQYF. The chain is built from TRBV27 and TRBJ2-7; D is perhaps TRBD1 (5 bases). Germline loops: CDR1 MNHEY, CDR2 SMNVEV (reference sequence). Trimming shortened V by 2 bases and J by 7 bases, and 12 bases separated the two germline ends. This CDR3 region has 13 residues.